The 17 T cell receptor beta chains in this list originate from one sample, sequenced in a study of CD8+CD57+ T cells in acquired aplastic anemia. The patients chosen for sequencing had shown expansion of CD8+CD57+ cells (detected by flow cytometry). Genomic DNA templated the TCR beta VDJ and CDR3 profiling. TCRdb re-called the reads through MiXCR, storing one row per CDR3 protein. The profile shows around 190,000 distinct CDR3 sequences, around 50% of them singletons. Sequencing was done on a sample of sorted CD4+, CD8+, or CD8+CD57+ T cells (not recorded which) from PBMCs. The receptors were sampled from a human donor with aplastic anemia.

This clonotype was seen a single time. This could be a read error, since a much larger clone is one nucleotide away. J is TRBJ2-3 and V is TRBV4-1; D may be TRBD1 or TRBD2 (5 bases each). The CDR3 is 15 amino acids. Germline V lookup: CDR1 MGHRA, CDR2 YSYEKL. CDR3 amino acids: CASSQEWVATDTQFF. The DNA for the CDR3 is TGCGCCAGCAGCCAAGAGTGGGTAGCGACAGATACGCAGTTTTTT.

In this sample, this clonotype turned up a few times. V usage is TRBV18 and J usage is TRBJ1-3; D gene uncertain. V was shortened by 0 bases and J by 4 bases, with 13 bases between the two germline ends. The length of the CDR3 is 16 residues. From germline, CDR1 is KGHSH and CDR2 LQKENI. CDR3: CASSPPGDSLGNTIYF. The CDR3 DNA is TGTGCCAGCTCACCACCGGGAGACTCCTTGGGAAACACCATATATTTT.

V is TRBV5-1 and J is TRBJ2-7; possible D gene TRBD2, 6 bases. The CDR3 runs 14 residues. Germline V lookup: CDR1 SGHRS, CDR2 YFSETQ. V gave up 3 bases and J gave up 0 bases, with 10 bases separating them. DNA for the CDR3: TGCGCCAGCAGCTCCTCCGGGGGCTCCTACGAGCAGTACTTC. This gives the protein CASSSSGGSYEQYF.

The chain uses TRBV11-1 and TRBJ2-1; 11 positions agree with TRBD2. This CDR3 is 14 amino acids long. The J segment lost 10 bases and the V segment lost 5 bases, leaving 7 bases of the junction unmatched. Germline CDR1 and CDR2: SGHAT and FQDESV (reference sequence). The CDR3 sequence is CASSQRLAGGEQFF. The CDR3 coding sequence is TGTGCCAGCAGCCAACGGCTAGCGGGAGGCGAGCAGTTCTTC.

The V call is TRBV2, the J call TRBJ1-2; tentatively, D is TRBD1 (5 bases). V lost 6 bases to trimming and J lost 5 bases, with 19 bases between them. The CDR3 sequence is 15 residues long. Germline CDR1 is SNHLY and CDR2 is FYNNEI. The CDR3 nucleotides are TGTGCCAGCAGCGAAAACCCGATTCAGGGTTATGGCTACACCTTC. Its translation: CASSENPIQGYGYTF.

V usage is TRBV12-3 or TRBV12-4 and J usage is TRBJ2-1; no firm D call. The CDR3 consists of 14 residues. Trimming took off 2 bases at V and 5 bases at J, with 10 bases between the two ends. CDR3 sequence: CASSLRAGNNEQFF. In DNA form, the CDR3 reads TGTGCCAGCAGTTTAAGGGCTGGCAACAATGAGCAGTTCTTC.

The rearrangement joins TRBV2 to TRBJ2-5, with D unclear. CDR1 and CDR2 (germline): SNHLY, FYNNEI. This CDR3 has 14 residues. V was trimmed by 4 bases and J by 4 bases, leaving 13 bases between them. The CDR3 reads CASSVRSWGETQYF. The DNA of the CDR3 is TGTGCCAGCAGTGTCCGGTCGTGGGGAGAGACCCAGTACTTC.

This clonotype was counted at least ten times. The rearrangement links TRBV20-1 to TRBJ1-3; D remains ambiguous. The CDR3 runs 14 residues. Trimming left V 2 bases short and J 4 bases short, with 12 bases between. Germline V lookup: CDR1 DFQATT, CDR2 SNEGSKA (reference sequence). The CDR3 here is CSARTEGLGNTIYF. CDR3 DNA sequence: TGCAGTGCTAGAACGGAGGGTTTAGGAAACACCATATATTTT.

This clonotype came up many times. This chain links TRBV9 with TRBJ1-1; D is perhaps TRBD1 (5 bases). The CDR3 is 17 residues long. Trimming pared 3 bases from V and 3 bases from J, leaving 21 bases between. Germline V gives CDR1 SGDLS, CDR2 YYNGEE. This chain's CDR3 is CASSAVSPTARDTEAFF. The CDR3 DNA sequence: TGTGCCAGCAGCGCAGTGAGCCCGACAGCCAGGGACACTGAAGCTTTCTTT.

This clonotype was counted a single time. The chain uses TRBV9 and TRBJ2-7; TRBD2 matches at 9 bases. The trim removed 0 bases at V and 3 bases at J, leaving 10 bases unmatched. The CDR3 contains 17 residues. Germline-derived CDR1 and CDR2 are SGDLS and YYNGEE. CDR3 sequence (DNA): TGTGCCAGCAGCGTAGAATTGGCGGGGGGGGCGGTCTACGAGCAGTACTTC. Protein: CASSVELAGGAVYEQYF.

This clonotype was found many times. This chain uses TRBV19 with TRBJ1-5; D is undetermined. Per the germline V gene, CDR1 is LNHDA and CDR2 is SQIVND (reference sequence). This CDR3 contains 16 residues. V lost 3 bases and J 4 bases, leaving 16 bases between the germline ends. The CDR3 region has the DNA TGTGCCAGTAGTATGAGGTACACGCAAGCTAATCAGCCCCAGCATTTT. Residues: CASSMRYTQANQPQHF. Full variable domain (outside the CDR3, taken from reference TRBV19 and TRBJ1-5): DGGITQSPKYLFRKEGQNVTLSCEQNLNHDAMYWYRQDPGQGLRLIYYSQIVNDFQKGDIAEGYSVSREKKESFPLTVTSAQKNPTAFYLCASSMRYTQANQPQHFGDGTRLSIL.

The J gene is TRBJ2-1, the V gene TRBV6-1; 8 bases agree with TRBD2. The V gene's germline CDR1 is MNHNS and CDR2 SASEGT. CDR3 size: 11 residues. V gave up 6 bases and J gave up 13 bases; unmatched junction bases: 5. DNA for the CDR3: TGTGCCAGCAGACGGGAGGGCATCCAGTTCTTC. Protein product: CASRREGIQFF.

The chain recombines TRBV9 with TRBJ1-1, with TRBD1 identical over 10 bases. Germline V gene data show CDR1 as SGDLS and CDR2 as YYNGEE. The CDR3 has 16 amino acids. V was clipped by 4 bases and J by 0 bases; unmatched bases: 6. CDR3 nucleotide sequence: TGTGCCAGCAGCTTAGTCGGGACAGGGGTGAACACTGAAGCTTTCTTT. Protein: CASSLVGTGVNTEAFF. Based on the CDR3 plus reference TRBV9 and TRBJ1-1, the full variable domain is DSGVTQTPKHLITATGQRVTLRCSPRSGDLSVYWYQQSLDQGLQFLIQYYNGEERAKGNILERFSAQQFPDLHSELNLSSLELGDSALYFCASSLVGTGVNTEAFFGQGTRLTVV.

This clonotype was counted a single time. The junction and the germline gene differ at one end; a read error may be behind it. The V call is TRBV20-1, the J call TRBJ1-1; 10 bases fit TRBD1. The CDR3 has 18 residues. In germline, CDR1 is DFQATT, CDR2 SNEGSKA (reference sequence). CDR3: CSARGVTDRGLVDTEAFF. Written as DNA, the CDR3 is TGCAGTGCCAGAGGGGTAACCGACAGGGGGCTCGTGGACACTGAAGCTTTCTTT.

This clonotype was counted many times. The chain employs TRBV13 and TRBJ2-3, with D perhaps TRBD1 or TRBD2 (5 bases each). The germline V and J ends were trimmed by 0 bases and 2 bases, with 12 bases remaining between them. CDR1 PRHDT and CDR2 FYEKMQ come from the germline V gene (reference sequence). The CDR3 has 16 residues. CDR3 in DNA: TGTGCCAGCAGCTTAGGGGGTAGGGGAGCCACAGATACGCAGTATTTT. Translated, it gives CASSLGGRGATDTQYF.

Only one count was recorded for this clonotype. The J gene is TRBJ1-5, the V gene TRBV28; D possibly corresponds to TRBD1 (6 bases). V lost 4 bases to trimming and J lost 1 base, with 20 bases between them. The CDR3 sequence is 18 residues long. The germline V gene encodes CDR1 MDHEN and CDR2 SYDVKM. The CDR3 bases are TGTGCCAGCAGTTCCAGGGGTGGCGGGGGCTGGAGCAATCAGCCCCAGCATTTT. Protein product: CASSSRGGGGWSNQPQHF.

The V gene is TRBV6-1, the J gene TRBJ1-1; D perhaps matches TRBD1 (6 bases). Germline V CDR1 and CDR2: MNHNS, SASEGT. The CDR3 is 12 residues long. V was trimmed by 8 bases and J by 2 bases, leaving 9 bases between them. The CDR3 loop reads CASGTSNTEAFF. The CDR3 coding sequence is TGTGCCAGCGGGACAAGTAACACTGAAGCTTTCTTT.